Below, 28 T cell receptor beta chains from the same sample are listed, as sequenced in a study of shared clonotypes between healthy human individuals. The assay was immunoSEQ multiplex PCR, and TCRdb's table has in-frame clones only and misses some. The data contain some 690,000 clones, 80% to 95% of them singletons. Sequencing was performed on memory CD8+ T cells from PBMCs. The subset: CD45RO+ cells pooled with CCR7-negative TemRA cells. The receptors were gathered from a man between 18 and 35 years old in good health. Some clones in this sample may be carry-over from other donors' samples.

The gene calls are TRBV7-8 and TRBJ2-3; 7 nucleotides line up with TRBD1. In germline, CDR1 is SGHVS, CDR2 FQNEAQ. This CDR3 has 15 amino acids. V shed 5 bases and J 0 bases; nucleotides not matched to a gene: 5. CDR3 amino acids: CASSPDRASTDTQYF. The CDR3 bases are TGTGCCAGCAGCCCCGACAGGGCAAGCACAGATACGCAGTATTTT.

The chain employs TRBV7-6 and TRBJ1-4; no clear D. This CDR3 has 15 residues. V was clipped by 5 bases and J by 4 bases, with 14 bases between them. In germline, CDR1 is SGHVS, CDR2 FNYEAQ. CDR3 in DNA: TGTGCCAGCAGCCCCCGCCGGTGGGGTAATGAAAAACTGTTTTTT. It encodes CASSPRRWGNEKLFF.

The chain employs TRBV5-5 and TRBJ1-1; D possibly corresponds to TRBD1 (6 bases). CDR1 is SGHKS and CDR2 is YYEKEE in the germline V gene (reference sequence). The CDR3 is 17 residues long. The germline V and J ends were trimmed by 4 bases and 0 bases, with 19 bases remaining between them. This chain's CDR3 is CASSQGQPLVLNTEAFF. CDR3 nucleotides: TGTGCCAGCAGCCAAGGACAGCCCTTAGTATTGAACACTGAAGCTTTCTTT. Full variable domain (rest looked up from reference TRBV5-5 and TRBJ1-1): DAGVTQSPTHLIKTRGQQVTLRCSPISGHKSVSWYQQVLGQGPQFIFQYYEKEERGRGNFPDRFSARQFPNYSSELNVNALLLGDSALYLCASSQGQPLVLNTEAFFGQGTRLTVV.

This clone was counted ten times or more. The J gene is TRBJ2-7, the V gene TRBV9; 7 bases are shared with TRBD2. The CDR3 length is 17 residues. The V and J ends lost 3 bases and 0 bases, in that order; junction bases with no gene match: 12. Germline CDR1 is SGDLS and CDR2 is YYNGEE. The CDR3 DNA sequence: TGTGCCAGCAGCGGATCGACAACTAGCGATAGCTCCTACGAGCAGTACTTC. Amino acids: CASSGSTTSDSSYEQYF.

This chain joins TRBV19 and TRBJ2-7; D is unresolved. From germline, CDR1 is LNHDA and CDR2 SQIVND (reference sequence). The germline V and J ends were trimmed by 6 bases and 2 bases, with 8 bases remaining between them. The CDR3 spans 12 residues. The CDR3 nucleotides are TGTGCCAGTAGCGGTGGGGCCTACGAGCAGTACTTC. Its protein is CASSGGAYEQYF.

V is TRBV19 and J is TRBJ1-2, with 12 bases fitting TRBD1. This CDR3 region has 17 residues. Trimming at V came to 6 bases and at J to 4 bases, leaving 12 bases not matched to a gene. CDR1 and CDR2 (germline): LNHDA, SQIVND (reference sequence). The chain's CDR3 is CASRRGTGGRSVYGYTF. CDR3 nucleotides: TGTGCCAGTAGAAGGGGGACAGGGGGCCGCTCCGTCTATGGCTACACCTTC.

The chain uses TRBV28 and TRBJ2-2; no reliable D call. The CDR3 consists of 13 residues. Trimming took off 3 bases at V and 10 bases at J, with 12 bases between the two ends. Germline assignment: CDR1 MDHEN and CDR2 SYDVKM. CDR3 amino acids: CASSFFQLTELFF. In nucleotides, the CDR3 is TGTGCCAGCAGTTTCTTCCAATTAACGGAGCTGTTTTTT.

The chain recombines TRBV7-6 with TRBJ2-2; 12 positions agree with TRBD2. V dropped 6 bases and J dropped 6; count of bases not matched to a gene: 5. The CDR3 totals 15 residues. Germline lookup yields CDR1 SGHVS and CDR2 FNYEAQ. The CDR3 spells CASRGLAGLPGELFF. CDR3 nucleotide sequence: TGTGCCAGCAGAGGACTAGCGGGACTTCCCGGGGAGCTGTTTTTT.

The chain has TRBV7-9 and TRBJ2-1; 8 bases align to TRBD1. Germline CDR1 SEHNR, CDR2 FQNEAQ (reference sequence). The CDR3 loop spans 15 amino acids. V was clipped by 0 bases and J by 10 bases; unmatched bases: 8. The CDR3 is CASSLAAGGPKEQFF. The CDR3 DNA sequence: TGTGCCAGCAGCTTAGCGGCAGGGGGCCCTAAAGAGCAGTTCTTC. The whole variable domain, filled in from reference TRBV7-9 and TRBJ2-1, reads DTGVSQNPRHKITKRGQNVTFRCDPISEHNRLYWYRQTLGQGPEFLTYFQNEAQLEKSRLLSDRFSAERPKGSFSTLEIQRTEQGDSAMYLCASSLAAGGPKEQFFGPGTRLTVL.

This chain uses TRBV29-1 with TRBJ2-7; TRBD1 matches 10 bases. With V trimmed by 4 bases and J by 2 bases, 5 bases remained unmatched. Germline lookup yields CDR1 SQVTM and CDR2 ANQGSEA. This CDR3 has 14 residues. CDR3 in amino acids: CSVGGGTGAYEQYF. CDR3 bases: TGCAGCGTTGGTGGGGGGACAGGGGCCTACGAGCAGTACTTC.

The CDR3 region is CASSGDHKAGNTIYF. The CDR3 DNA is TGTGCCAGCAGCGGGGACCATAAGGCTGGAAACACCATATATTTT. This chain uses TRBV9 with TRBJ1-3; tentatively, D is TRBD1 (5 bases). V gave up 3 bases and J gave up 2 bases, with 12 bases separating them. There are 15 residues in the CDR3. Germline CDR1 reads SGDLS; CDR2 reads YYNGEE.

The chain combines TRBV29-1 with TRBJ1-1, with D perhaps matching TRBD1 (5 bases). V lost 2 bases and J 3 bases, leaving 10 bases between the germline ends. The CDR3 runs to 13 residues. CDR1 and CDR2 (germline): SQVTM, ANQGSEA. The CDR3 bases are TGCAGCGTTGAATTGGGGGGGGACACTGAAGCTTTCTTT. Translated, it gives CSVELGGDTEAFF.

The chain couples TRBV29-1 to TRBJ1-1, with a tentative D call TRBD1 (5 bases). Trimming shortened V by 5 bases and J by 11 bases, and 18 bases separated the two germline ends. From germline, CDR1 is SQVTM and CDR2 ANQGSEA. CDR3 length: 12 residues. CDR3 nucleotide sequence: TGCAGCGTTAATCAGACTCCCAGGGAGGCTTTCTTT. It specifies CSVNQTPREAFF.

This clone showed up just a few times. This specimen includes other DNA sequences encoding the same CDR3. V usage is TRBV27 and J usage is TRBJ2-2; D uncertain. Trimming shortened V by 3 bases and J by 4 bases, and 3 bases separated the two germline ends. The CDR3 is 12 residues long. Germline lookup yields CDR1 MNHEY and CDR2 SMNVEV (reference sequence). CDR3 sequence: CASSFPTGELFF. CDR3 coding DNA: TGTGCCAGCAGTTTCCCCACCGGGGAGCTGTTTTTT.

The J gene is TRBJ2-7, the V gene TRBV7-9; no clear D. The V end was cut by 4 bases, the J end by 6 bases, with 13 bases between. This CDR3 has 13 residues. Germline V gives CDR1 SEHNR, CDR2 FQNEAQ (reference sequence). The CDR3 sequence: CASSSRVRFEQYF. For the CDR3, the DNA is TGTGCCAGCAGCTCCAGAGTCAGGTTCGAGCAGTACTTC.

The rearrangement links TRBV7-9 to TRBJ2-2, with TRBD1 identical over 9 bases. The germline V gene has CDR1 SEHNR and CDR2 FQNEAQ (reference sequence). CDR3 length: 16 amino acids. V dropped 4 bases and J dropped 5; count of bases not matched to a gene: 8. The CDR3 spells CASSWEDRGYTGELFF. Here the CDR3 DNA reads TGTGCCAGCAGCTGGGAGGACAGGGGATATACCGGGGAGCTGTTTTTT.

This clone came up a few times. V is TRBV28 and J is TRBJ1-1; D not certain. The CDR3 spans 12 residues. V was clipped by 10 bases and J by 4 bases, with 13 bases between them. Germline CDR1 and CDR2: MDHEN and SYDVKM. DNA of the CDR3: TGTGCCATCCGGGATTATGGCACTGAAGCTTTCTTT. Its protein is CAIRDYGTEAFF.

The chain carries TRBV9 and TRBJ2-7, with 7 bases aligning to TRBD1. V trimming: 4 bases; J trimming: 2 bases; junction bases outside the gene matches: 3. The CDR3 loop spans 13 amino acids. The V gene's germline CDR1 is SGDLS and CDR2 YYNGEE. The DNA of the CDR3 is TGTGCCAGCAGCATGGGACAGCCCTACGAGCAGTACTTC. It yields the protein CASSMGQPYEQYF.

This chain connects TRBV7-6 to TRBJ2-1, with 11 bases lining up with TRBD2. This CDR3 contains 15 residues. V was clipped by 5 bases and J by 7 bases; unmatched bases: 7. The germline CDR1 and CDR2 sequences are SGHVS and FNYEAQ. DNA for the CDR3: TGTGCCAGCAGCCGAACTAGCGGGAGTGGGAATGAGCAGTTCTTC. It encodes CASSRTSGSGNEQFF.

CDR3 DNA sequence: TGTGCCAGCAGTTCCCCCCTTTGGCACGAGCAGTACTTC. Protein: CASSSPLWHEQYF. This chain links TRBV28 with TRBJ2-7; D gene ambiguous. Germline V gene data show CDR1 as MDHEN and CDR2 as SYDVKM. CDR3 length: 13 amino acids. Trimming removed 4 bases from V and 5 bases from J, with 12 bases in between.

The gene calls are TRBV7-9 and TRBJ2-1, with TRBD1 identical over 7 bases. The CDR3 consists of 17 residues. With V trimmed by 1 base and J by 3 bases, 9 bases remained unmatched. Germline loops: CDR1 SEHNR, CDR2 FQNEAQ (reference sequence). For the CDR3, the DNA is TGTGCCAGCAGCTTAGGGCTTGAGGGACAGAGCTACAATGAGCAGTTCTTC. Protein sequence: CASSLGLEGQSYNEQFF.

The chain combines TRBV5-1 with TRBJ2-1; D gene ambiguous. Trimming pared 5 bases from V and 0 bases from J, leaving 9 bases between. The germline V gene encodes CDR1 SGHRS and CDR2 YFSETQ. The CDR3 is 14 amino acids. CDR3 amino acids: CASRGHPSYNEQFF. The CDR3 nucleotides read TGCGCCAGCAGGGGCCACCCCTCCTACAATGAGCAGTTCTTC.

The chain joins TRBV28 to TRBJ2-7, with D perhaps matching TRBD1 (6 bases). V shed 5 bases and J shed 1 base, with 9 bases lying between them. The germline CDR1 and CDR2 sequences are MDHEN and SYDVKM. The CDR3 runs 13 residues. The CDR3 DNA reads TGTGCCAGCAGTATGACAGGTTCCTACGAGCAGTACTTC. Translated, it gives CASSMTGSYEQYF.

The chain uses TRBV19 and TRBJ2-1; D might be TRBD2 (6 bases). Germline V gives CDR1 LNHDA, CDR2 SQIVND (reference sequence). The CDR3 totals 15 residues. Trimming took 3 bases from V and 0 from J, leaving 9 bases between them. The CDR3: CASSMEGGSYNEQFF. CDR3 nucleotide sequence: TGTGCCAGTAGTATGGAGGGAGGCTCCTACAATGAGCAGTTCTTC.

The J gene is TRBJ2-7, the V gene TRBV28; D is uncertain. Germline V gene data show CDR1 as MDHEN and CDR2 as SYDVKM. The length of the CDR3 is 14 residues. V was pared by 5 bases and J by 6 bases, with 17 bases between. For the CDR3, the DNA is TGTGCCAGCAGTCCCCCCGGTTCTCTCGCCGAGCAGTACTTC. It translates to CASSPPGSLAEQYF.

The chain uses TRBV28 and TRBJ1-5; TRBD1 agrees at 7 bases. This CDR3 is 17 amino acids long. Germline V CDR1 and CDR2: MDHEN, SYDVKM. Unmatched junction bases numbered 14, after V lost 4 bases and J lost 5 bases. The CDR3 reads CASSSPRLNRGDQPQHF. The CDR3 DNA follows: TGTGCCAGCAGTTCTCCGAGATTAAACAGGGGCGATCAGCCCCAGCATTTT.

This clone showed up many times. The V and J genes are TRBV9 and TRBJ1-2; D might be TRBD1 (6 bases). Deletions cut 6 bases from V and 4 bases from J, with 13 bases between. The CDR3 length is 13 residues. Per the germline V gene, CDR1 is SGDLS and CDR2 is YYNGEE. CDR3 DNA: TGTGCCAGCACCTCGGGGGGCTCCTATGGCTACACCTTC. Protein product: CASTSGGSYGYTF.

This rearrangement joins TRBV11-3 to TRBJ2-7, with 10 positions matching TRBD1. The CDR3 consists of 15 residues. Germline V gene data show CDR1 as SGHNT and CDR2 as YENEEA. The trim removed 5 bases at V and 3 bases at J, leaving 7 bases unmatched. As DNA, the CDR3 is TGTGCCAGCAGCCCCGGACAGGGGGGTCTCTACGAGCAGTACTTC. Translated, it gives CASSPGQGGLYEQYF.